Listed here are 4 T cell receptor beta chains from one sample, sequenced in a study of regulatory T cells in long-lasting Graves disease. Time point defined: newly diagnosed GD, antithyroid drugs for less than 3 months. PBMC-extracted RNA yielded the TCR library. The TCR beta library used iRepertoire HTBI primers with Arm-PCR amplification of CDR3. Via MiXCR, TCRdb re-called the multiplex PCR reads, giving one row per CDR3 protein. The profile shows about 420,000 distinct CDR3 sequences, around 15% of them singletons. In addition, the sample was reused for a study of T cells in Graves' hyperthyroidism and ophthalmopathy.

The sample consisted of peripheral blood mononuclear cells (PBMCs), taken at new diagnosis, from a patient treated with antithyroid drugs. Receptor source: a woman between 18 and 30 years old with Graves disease.

This clonotype was counted a few times. The chain links TRBV20-1 to TRBJ2-7, with D perhaps TRBD2 (7 bases). V was shortened by 3 bases and J by 3 bases, with 12 bases between the two germline ends. Germline V gene sequence: CDR1 DFQATT, CDR2 SNEGSKA (reference sequence). The CDR3 has 13 residues. This CDR3 reads CSASGGAGYEQYF. CDR3 DNA sequence: TGCAGTGCTAGTGGGGGGGCGGGCTACGAGCAGTACTTC.

This chain joins TRBV7-3 and TRBJ2-2; D is undetermined. Germline lookup yields CDR1 SGHTA and CDR2 FQGTGA. This CDR3 contains 16 residues. Trimming took 2 bases from V and 0 from J, leaving 10 bases between them. CDR3 DNA: TGTGCCAGCAGCTTAGTCCTGACGGCGAACACCGGGGAGCTGTTTTTT. This gives the protein CASSLVLTANTGELFF.

The V call is TRBV30, the J call TRBJ1-6, with D perhaps TRBD1 (5 bases). From germline, CDR1 is GTSNPN and CDR2 SVGIG (reference sequence). There are 13 residues in the CDR3. Trimming removed 4 bases from V and 7 bases from J, with 11 bases in between. DNA for the CDR3: TGTGCCTGGACCGGGACTCGAAATTCACCCCTCCACTTT. It yields the protein CAWTGTRNSPLHF.

In its sample, this clonotype was seen many times. The J gene is TRBJ2-3, the V gene TRBV28; TRBD2 matches at 11 bases. The CDR3 spans 17 residues. Germline CDR1 reads MDHEN; CDR2 reads SYDVKM. V lost 9 bases to trimming and J lost 0 bases; unmatched junction nucleotides: 11. DNA of the CDR3: TGTGCCAGTTTAGGGCTAGCGGGAGGTACGAGCACAGATACGCAGTATTTT. It yields the protein CASLGLAGGTSTDTQYF.